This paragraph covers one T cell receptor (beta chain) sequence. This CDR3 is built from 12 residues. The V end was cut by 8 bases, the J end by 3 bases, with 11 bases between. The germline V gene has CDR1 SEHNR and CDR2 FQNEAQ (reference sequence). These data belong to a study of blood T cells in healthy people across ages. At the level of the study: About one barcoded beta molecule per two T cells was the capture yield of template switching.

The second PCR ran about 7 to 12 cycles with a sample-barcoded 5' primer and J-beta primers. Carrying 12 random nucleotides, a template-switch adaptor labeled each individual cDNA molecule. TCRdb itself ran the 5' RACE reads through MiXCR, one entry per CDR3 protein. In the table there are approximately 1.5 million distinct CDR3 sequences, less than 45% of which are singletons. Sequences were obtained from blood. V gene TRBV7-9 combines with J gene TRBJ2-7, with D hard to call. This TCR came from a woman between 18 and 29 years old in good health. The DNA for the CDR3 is TGTGCCAGCGCCAAACTGGACTACGAGCAGTACTTC. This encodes CASAKLDYEQYF.